The 9 T cell receptor beta chains below were found in one sample sequenced in a study of blood T cell repertoires in COVID-19. Clones were sequenced by immunoSEQ multiplex PCR, and TCRdb holds only the in-frame ones, with some missing. This table has about 200,000 clones, 80% to 90% appearing once. Sequenced input: peripheral blood. The source is a human donor with active or convalescent COVID-19. The donor label of this sample is uncertain.

This chain uses TRBV28 with TRBJ1-4, with D tentatively TRBD1 (5 bases). This CDR3 has 14 residues. In germline, CDR1 is MDHEN, CDR2 SYDVKM. V dropped 4 bases and J dropped 5 bases, with 11 bases sitting between them. The CDR3 DNA sequence: TGTGCCAGCAGTTACAGGACGTTAAATGAAAAACTGTTTTTT. This encodes CASSYRTLNEKLFF.

This clone was observed a single time. The chain carries TRBV5-1 and TRBJ2-2, with 10 positions matching TRBD1. CDR3 length equals 16 residues. V shed 5 bases, J shed 3 bases, and the junction held 7 bases outside the gene matches. Germline-derived CDR1 and CDR2 are SGHRS and YFSETQ. In DNA form, the CDR3 reads TGCGCCAGCAGTAGACAGGGGGCTGCTGACACCGGGGAGCTGTTTTTT. Translated, it gives CASSRQGAADTGELFF.

V gene TRBV18 combines with J gene TRBJ2-1; 10 bases line up with TRBD2. Germline V lookup: CDR1 KGHSH, CDR2 LQKENI. V lost 5 bases to trimming and J lost 12 bases; unmatched junction nucleotides: 10. The CDR3 has 14 residues. The CDR3 loop reads CASSVGLADNAQFF. The CDR3 DNA reads as TGTGCCAGCTCAGTCGGACTAGCGGACAACGCGCAGTTCTTC.

The chain combines TRBV2 with TRBJ1-5; maybe TRBD1 (5 bases). The germline V gene encodes CDR1 SNHLY and CDR2 FYNNEI. The CDR3 has 16 amino acids. V was pared by 0 bases and J by 6 bases, with 15 bases between. The CDR3: CASSEAGGMGGQPQHF. The CDR3 nucleotides read TGTGCCAGCAGTGAAGCCGGAGGGATGGGGGGTCAGCCCCAGCATTTT.

This chain uses TRBV9 with TRBJ2-1; the D gene is possibly TRBD2 (6 bases). The germline gives CDR1 SGDLS, CDR2 YYNGEE. Trimming shortened V by 4 bases and J by 2 bases, and 16 bases separated the two germline ends. This CDR3 spans 16 amino acids. This CDR3 reads CASSLGLAEPYNEQFF. CDR3 coding DNA: TGTGCCAGCAGCCTTGGTTTAGCGGAACCCTACAATGAGCAGTTCTTC.

V is TRBV6-1 and J is TRBJ2-7; the match to TRBD1 covers 7 bases. This CDR3 has 13 residues. Losses at the gene ends were 6 bases for V and 1 base for J; bases not matched to a gene: 3. Germline CDR1 MNHNS, CDR2 SASEGT. CDR3 loop: CASRPQGSYEQYF. DNA of the CDR3: TGTGCCAGCAGGCCACAGGGGTCCTACGAGCAGTACTTC.

The rearrangement uses TRBV28 and TRBJ2-7, with TRBD2 matching 14 bases. Germline assignment: CDR1 MDHEN and CDR2 SYDVKM. The CDR3 contains 14 residues. Trimming took 6 bases from V and 7 from J; bases not matched to a gene: 5. In nucleotides, the CDR3 is TGTGCCAGCAGCCCTTGGACTAGCGGGAGGGAGCAGTACTTC. It encodes CASSPWTSGREQYF.

Remarks on this clone: The junction departs from germline at one end; a sequencing error may be responsible. This chain links TRBV9 with TRBJ2-2, with TRBD2 matching over 7 bases. Germline V gives CDR1 SGDLS, CDR2 YYNGEE. CDR3 size: 16 residues. Written as DNA, the CDR3 is TGTGCCAGCAGCACTCGAGGACTAGGAGGGTCCGGGAAGCTGTTTTTT. Protein sequence: CASSTRGLGGSGKLFF.

The chain joins TRBV6-5 to TRBJ1-1, with no clear D. The CDR3 contains 13 residues. Germline CDR1 MNHEY, CDR2 SVGAGI. Between the trimmed V and J ends, which lost 7 bases and 3 bases, there was a span of 12 bases. DNA of the CDR3: TGTGCCAGCACCAAAGCGGCTGACACTGAAGCTTTCTTT. It specifies CASTKAADTEAFF.